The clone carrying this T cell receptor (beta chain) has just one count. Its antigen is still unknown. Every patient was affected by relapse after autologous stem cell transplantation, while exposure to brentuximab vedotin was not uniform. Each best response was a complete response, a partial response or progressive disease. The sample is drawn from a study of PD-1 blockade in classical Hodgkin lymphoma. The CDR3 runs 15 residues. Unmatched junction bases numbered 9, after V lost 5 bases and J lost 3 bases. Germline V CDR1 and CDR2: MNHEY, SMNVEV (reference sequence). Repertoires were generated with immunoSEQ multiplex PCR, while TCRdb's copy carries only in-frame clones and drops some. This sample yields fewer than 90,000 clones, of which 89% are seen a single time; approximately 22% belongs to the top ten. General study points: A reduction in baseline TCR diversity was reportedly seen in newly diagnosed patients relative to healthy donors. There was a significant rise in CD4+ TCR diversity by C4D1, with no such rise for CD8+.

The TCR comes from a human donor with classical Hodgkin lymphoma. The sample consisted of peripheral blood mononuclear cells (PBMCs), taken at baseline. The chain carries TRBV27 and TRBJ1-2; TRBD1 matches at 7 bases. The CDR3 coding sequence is TGTGCCAGCAGTCCACGGACAGGAGCCTACTATGGCTACACCTTC. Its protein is CASSPRTGAYYGYTF.